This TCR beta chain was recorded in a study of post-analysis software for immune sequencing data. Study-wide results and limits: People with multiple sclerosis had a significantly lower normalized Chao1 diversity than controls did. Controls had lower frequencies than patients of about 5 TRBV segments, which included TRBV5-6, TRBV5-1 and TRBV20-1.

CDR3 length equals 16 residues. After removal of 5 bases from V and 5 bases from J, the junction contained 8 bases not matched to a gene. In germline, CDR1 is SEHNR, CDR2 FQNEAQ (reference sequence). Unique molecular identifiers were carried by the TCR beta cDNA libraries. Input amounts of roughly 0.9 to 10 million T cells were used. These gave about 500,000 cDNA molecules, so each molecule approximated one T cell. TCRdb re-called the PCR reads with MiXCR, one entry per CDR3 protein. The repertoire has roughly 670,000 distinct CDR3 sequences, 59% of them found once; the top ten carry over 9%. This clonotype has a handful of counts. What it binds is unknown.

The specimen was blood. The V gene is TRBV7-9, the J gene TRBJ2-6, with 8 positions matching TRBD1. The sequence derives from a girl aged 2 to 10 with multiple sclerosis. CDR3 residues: CASSVDRGAWANVLTF. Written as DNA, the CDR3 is TGTGCCAGCAGCGTCGACAGGGGCGCTTGGGCCAACGTCCTGACTTTC. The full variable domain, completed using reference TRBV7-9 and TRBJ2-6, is DTGVSQNPRHKITKRGQNVTFRCDPISEHNRLYWYRQTLGQGPEFLTYFQNEAQLEKSRLLSDRFSAERPKGSFSTLEIQRTEQGDSAMYLCASSVDRGAWANVLTFGAGSRLTVL.